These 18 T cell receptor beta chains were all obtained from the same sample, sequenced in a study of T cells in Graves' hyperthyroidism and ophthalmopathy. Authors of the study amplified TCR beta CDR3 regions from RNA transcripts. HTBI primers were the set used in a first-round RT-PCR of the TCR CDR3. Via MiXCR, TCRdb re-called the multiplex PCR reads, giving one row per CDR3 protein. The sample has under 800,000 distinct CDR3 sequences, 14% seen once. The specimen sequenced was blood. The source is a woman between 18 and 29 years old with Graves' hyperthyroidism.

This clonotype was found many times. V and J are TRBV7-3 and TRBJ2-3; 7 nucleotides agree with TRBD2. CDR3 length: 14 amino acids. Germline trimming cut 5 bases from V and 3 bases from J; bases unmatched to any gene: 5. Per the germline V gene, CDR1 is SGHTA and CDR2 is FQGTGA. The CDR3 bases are TGTGCCAGCAGCAGCAGAGCGGGGACAGATACGCAGTATTTT. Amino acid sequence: CASSSRAGTDTQYF.

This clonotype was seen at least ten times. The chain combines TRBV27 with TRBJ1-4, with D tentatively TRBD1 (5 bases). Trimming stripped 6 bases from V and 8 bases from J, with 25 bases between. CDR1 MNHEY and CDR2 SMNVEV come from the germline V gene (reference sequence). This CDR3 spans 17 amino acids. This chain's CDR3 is CASSLFATGTAGEKLFF. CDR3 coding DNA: TGTGCCAGCAGCCTTTTCGCCACCGGGACGGCAGGGGAAAAACTGTTTTTT.

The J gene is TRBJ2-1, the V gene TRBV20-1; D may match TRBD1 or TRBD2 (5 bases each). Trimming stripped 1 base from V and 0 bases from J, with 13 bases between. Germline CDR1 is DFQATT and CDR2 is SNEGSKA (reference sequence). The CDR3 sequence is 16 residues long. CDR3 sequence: CSARGGPKSSYNEQFF. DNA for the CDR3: TGCAGTGCTAGAGGGGGACCCAAGAGCTCCTACAATGAGCAGTTCTTC.

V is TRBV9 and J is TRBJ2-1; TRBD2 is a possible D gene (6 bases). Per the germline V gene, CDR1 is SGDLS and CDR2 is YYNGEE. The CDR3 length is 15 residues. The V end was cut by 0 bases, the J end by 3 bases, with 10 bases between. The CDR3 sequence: CASSVVGTFYNEQFF. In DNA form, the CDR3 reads TGTGCCAGCAGCGTAGTCGGGACTTTCTACAATGAGCAGTTCTTC.

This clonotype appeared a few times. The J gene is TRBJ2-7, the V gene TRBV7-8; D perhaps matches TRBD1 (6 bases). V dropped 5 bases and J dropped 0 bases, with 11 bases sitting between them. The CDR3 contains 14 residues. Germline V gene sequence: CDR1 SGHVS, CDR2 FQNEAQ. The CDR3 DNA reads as TGTGCCAGCAGCCATACAGGGAACTCCTACGAGCAGTACTTC. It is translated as CASSHTGNSYEQYF.

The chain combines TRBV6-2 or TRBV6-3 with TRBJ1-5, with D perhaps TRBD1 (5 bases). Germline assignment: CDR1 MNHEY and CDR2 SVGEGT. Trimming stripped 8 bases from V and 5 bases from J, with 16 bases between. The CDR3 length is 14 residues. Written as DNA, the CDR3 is TGTGCCAGCCGGAACCGGGACCCCCATCAGCCCCAGCATTTT. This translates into CASRNRDPHQPQHF.

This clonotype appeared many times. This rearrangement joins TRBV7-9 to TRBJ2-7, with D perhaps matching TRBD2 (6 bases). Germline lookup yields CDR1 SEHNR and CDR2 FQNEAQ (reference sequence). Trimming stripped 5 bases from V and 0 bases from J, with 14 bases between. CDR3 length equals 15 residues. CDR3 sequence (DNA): TGTGCCAGCAGCCCCAAGCGGGTGAACTCCTACGAGCAGTACTTC. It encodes CASSPKRVNSYEQYF.

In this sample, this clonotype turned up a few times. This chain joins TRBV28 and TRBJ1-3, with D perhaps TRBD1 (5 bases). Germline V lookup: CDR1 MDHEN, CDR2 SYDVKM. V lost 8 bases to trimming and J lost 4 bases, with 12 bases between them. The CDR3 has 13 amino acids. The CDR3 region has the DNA TGTGCCAGCTCAGGGTTTGGCGGAAACACCATATATTTT. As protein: CASSGFGGNTIYF.

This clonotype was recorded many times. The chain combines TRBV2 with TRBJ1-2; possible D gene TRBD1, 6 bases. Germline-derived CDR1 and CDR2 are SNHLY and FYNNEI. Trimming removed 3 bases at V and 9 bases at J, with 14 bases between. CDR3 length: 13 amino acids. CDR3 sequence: CASSDKGDTRYTF. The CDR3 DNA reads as TGTGCCAGCAGTGACAAGGGGGATACTCGCTACACCTTC.

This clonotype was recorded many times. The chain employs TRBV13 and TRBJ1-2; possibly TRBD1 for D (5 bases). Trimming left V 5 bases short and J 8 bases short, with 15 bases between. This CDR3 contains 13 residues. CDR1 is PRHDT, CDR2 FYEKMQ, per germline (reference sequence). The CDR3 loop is CASSAAGHVGYTF. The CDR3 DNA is TGTGCCAGCAGCGCCGCGGGGCATGTCGGCTACACCTTC. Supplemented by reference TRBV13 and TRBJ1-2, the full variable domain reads AAGVIQSPRHLIKEKRETATLKCYPIPRHDTVYWYQQGPGQDPQFLISFYEKMQSDKGSIPDRFSAQQFSDYHSELNMSSLELGDSALYFCASSAAGHVGYTFGSGTRLTVV.

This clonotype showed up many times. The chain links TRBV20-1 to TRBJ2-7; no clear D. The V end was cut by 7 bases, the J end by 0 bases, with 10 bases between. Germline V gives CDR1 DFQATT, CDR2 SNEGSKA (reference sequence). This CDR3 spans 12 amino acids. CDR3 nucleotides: TGCAGTGTAGGTTTCGACTCCTACGAGCAGTACTTC. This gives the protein CSVGFDSYEQYF.

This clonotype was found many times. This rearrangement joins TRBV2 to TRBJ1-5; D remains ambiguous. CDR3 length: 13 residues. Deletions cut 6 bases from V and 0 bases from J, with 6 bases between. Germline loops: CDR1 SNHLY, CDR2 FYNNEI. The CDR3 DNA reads TGTGCCAGCAGGACGGATAGCAATCAGCCCCAGCATTTT. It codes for CASRTDSNQPQHF.

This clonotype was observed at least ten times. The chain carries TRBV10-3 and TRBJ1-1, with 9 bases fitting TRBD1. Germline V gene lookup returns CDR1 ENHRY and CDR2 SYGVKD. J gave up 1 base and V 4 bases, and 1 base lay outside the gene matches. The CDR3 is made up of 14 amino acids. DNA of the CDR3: TGTGCCATCAGTGCGGGACAGGGGAACACTGAAGCTTTCTTT. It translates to CAISAGQGNTEAFF.

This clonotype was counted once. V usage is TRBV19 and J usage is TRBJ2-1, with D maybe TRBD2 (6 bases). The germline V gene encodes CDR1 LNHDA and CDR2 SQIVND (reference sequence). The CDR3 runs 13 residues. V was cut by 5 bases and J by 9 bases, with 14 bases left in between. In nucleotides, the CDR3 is TGTGCCAGTAGTGGCGGGGCTGCTTCTGAGCAGTTCTTC. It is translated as CASSGGAASEQFF.

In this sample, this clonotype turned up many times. The CDR3 sequence is CSARDLTGDRVDEQFF. In DNA, the CDR3 is TGCAGTGCTAGAGATCTTACCGGAGACAGGGTCGATGAGCAGTTCTTC. The chain links TRBV20-1 to TRBJ2-1; 7 positions agree with TRBD1. The CDR3 is 16 residues long. Germline lookup yields CDR1 DFQATT and CDR2 SNEGSKA (reference sequence). V trimming: 0 bases; J trimming: 8 bases; junction bases outside the gene matches: 13.

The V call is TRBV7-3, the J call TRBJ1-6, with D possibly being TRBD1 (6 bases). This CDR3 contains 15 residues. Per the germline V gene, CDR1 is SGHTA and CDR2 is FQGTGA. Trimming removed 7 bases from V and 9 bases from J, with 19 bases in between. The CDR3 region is CASTSRGQGGSPLHF. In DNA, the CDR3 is TGTGCCAGCACCTCCCGGGGGCAGGGTGGTTCACCCCTCCACTTT. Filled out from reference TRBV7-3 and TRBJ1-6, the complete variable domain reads GAGVSQTPSNKVTEKGKYVELRCDPISGHTALYWYRQSLGQGPEFLIYFQGTGAADDSGLPNDRFFAVRPEGSVSTLKIQRTERGDSAVYLCASTSRGQGGSPLHFGNGTRLTVT.

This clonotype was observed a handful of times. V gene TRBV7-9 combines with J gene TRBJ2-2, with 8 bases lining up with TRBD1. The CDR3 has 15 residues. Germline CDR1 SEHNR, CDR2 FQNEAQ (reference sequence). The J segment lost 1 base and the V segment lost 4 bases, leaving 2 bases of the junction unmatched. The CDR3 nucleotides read TGTGCCAGCAGCTCACAGGGGGAGAACACCGGGGAGCTGTTTTTT. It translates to CASSSQGENTGELFF.

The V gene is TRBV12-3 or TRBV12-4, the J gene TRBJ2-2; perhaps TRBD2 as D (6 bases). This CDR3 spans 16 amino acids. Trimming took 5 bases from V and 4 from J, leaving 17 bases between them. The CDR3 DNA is TGTGCCAGCAGTCCTCATGGGGGACTCATCACCGGGGAGCTGTTTTTT. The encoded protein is CASSPHGGLITGELFF.